This T cell receptor beta chain was identified during a study of cytomegalovirus exposure and HLA in healthy donors. A multiplex PCR was run with 60 Vbeta primers and 13 Jbeta primers. Some clones are missing from TCRdb's copy, which holds only in-frame ones; the method was immunoSEQ multiplex PCR. The sample lists roughly 200,000 clones, 78% occurring once. This receptor was taken from a female donor in good health and CMV-seronegative. Input material: PBMCs.

This CDR3 reads CASSLREGGDEAFF. CDR3 in DNA: TGCGCCAGCAGCCTCAGAGAGGGGGGGGATGAAGCTTTCTTT. The rearrangement links TRBV4-1 to TRBJ1-1; a possible D gene is TRBD1 (6 bases). The germline V gene encodes CDR1 MGHRA and CDR2 YSYEKL. CDR3 length: 14 residues. The ends were cut back, 4 bases at V and 7 bases at J, with 16 bases in the middle.